The 18 T cell receptor beta chains below were found in one sample sequenced in a study of T cells in Graves' hyperthyroidism and ophthalmopathy. The investigators amplified TCR beta CDR3 regions from RNA transcripts. An initial round of RT-PCR targeting the TCR CDR3 relied on the HTBI primer set. TCRdb redid the calling of the multiplex PCR reads with MiXCR, one entry per CDR3 protein. There are about 160,000 distinct CDR3 sequences in the sample; just under 9.5% occur only once, and approximately 20% lies in the top ten. Sequences were obtained from blood. These receptors were obtained from a woman in her late teens or twenties with Graves' hyperthyroidism that later progressed to Graves' ophthalmopathy.

This clonotype showed up just a few times. The chain couples TRBV5-8 to TRBJ2-7; D uncertain. CDR1 and CDR2 from the germline V gene are SGHTS and YDEGEE. V lost 0 bases to trimming and J lost 3 bases, with 7 bases between them. The CDR3 length is 13 residues. The CDR3 spells CASSLGQNYEQYF. In DNA, the CDR3 is TGTGCCAGCAGCTTGGGACAAAACTACGAGCAGTACTTC.

The V gene is TRBV20-1, the J gene TRBJ2-7; possible D gene TRBD1, 5 bases. V dropped 3 bases and J dropped 4 bases, with 10 bases sitting between them. Germline V CDR1 and CDR2: DFQATT, SNEGSKA (reference sequence). The CDR3 contains 12 residues. CDR3 in amino acids: CSARGPQYEQYF. CDR3 nucleotide sequence: TGCAGTGCTAGGGGGCCTCAATACGAGCAGTACTTC.

With respect to this clonotype: The missing conserved phenylalanine or tryptophan at the end of this CDR3 makes a read error likely. V gene TRBV2 combines with J gene TRBJ2-7; 9 positions match TRBD1. With V trimmed by 6 bases and J by 4 bases, 7 bases remained unmatched. CDR1 is SNHLY, CDR2 FYNNEI, per germline. The CDR3 contains 14 residues. The CDR3 bases are TGTGCCAGCAGGTCCACAGGGGGCGAATACGAGCAGTACCTC. This translates into CASRSTGGEYEQYL.

This clonotype occurred many times. The chain employs TRBV30 and TRBJ2-1; D is possibly TRBD1 (5 bases). Germline loops: CDR1 GTSNPN, CDR2 SVGIG (reference sequence). The V and J ends lost 3 bases and 13 bases respectively, with 16 bases between them. CDR3 length equals 12 residues. CDR3 protein: CAWRETGISQFF. In DNA form, the CDR3 reads TGTGCCTGGAGGGAAACAGGTATTTCACAGTTCTTC.

This clonotype was counted many times. The genes are TRBV27 and TRBJ1-1, with no clear D. Germline V gene data show CDR1 as MNHEY and CDR2 as SMNVEV (reference sequence). V lost 4 bases and J 6 bases, leaving 12 bases between the germline ends. The CDR3 spans 13 residues. CDR3 region: CASSYNTYSEAFF. CDR3 bases: TGTGCCAGCAGTTATAACACTTACTCTGAAGCTTTCTTT.

The sample holds many counts of this clonotype. The chain couples TRBV13 to TRBJ2-5; TRBD1 agrees at 8 bases. Trimming removed 4 bases from V and 2 bases from J; junction bases left unmatched: 6. The CDR3 length is 15 residues. Germline lookup yields CDR1 PRHDT and CDR2 FYEKMQ (reference sequence). CDR3 sequence (DNA): TGTGCCAGCAGCTCGCGACAGGGGAATCAAGAGACCCAGTACTTC. Its protein product is CASSSRQGNQETQYF.

At least ten counts were recorded for this clonotype. The V gene is TRBV6-6, the J gene TRBJ2-7, with D hard to call. Germline CDR1 is MNHNY and CDR2 is SVGAGI (reference sequence). The CDR3 runs 13 residues. The ends were cut back, 2 bases at V and 3 bases at J, with 8 bases in the middle. The CDR3 sequence: CASSYTSFYEQYF. CDR3 DNA: TGTGCCAGCAGTTACACGTCTTTCTACGAGCAGTACTTC.

This clonotype was counted at least ten times. The chain couples TRBV12-3 or TRBV12-4 to TRBJ1-1; 7 positions match TRBD1. The CDR3 is 16 residues long. J was trimmed by 1 base and V by 2 bases; bases with no gene match: 7. CDR3 DNA sequence: TGTGCCAGCAGTTTAAGAGGGGGCCCTAGGAACACTGAAGCTTTCTTT. The encoded protein is CASSLRGGPRNTEAFF.

This sequence joins TRBV13 and TRBJ1-4; D gene uncertain. The V gene lost 8 bases and the J gene lost 5 bases, with 15 bases spanning the gap. Germline values: CDR1 PRHDT, CDR2 FYEKMQ (reference sequence). The CDR3 has 14 residues. The CDR3 loop reads CASRIRALNEKLFF. CDR3 DNA sequence: TGTGCCAGCCGCATCCGGGCCCTCAATGAAAAACTGTTTTTT.

This clonotype was found many times. The chain joins TRBV10-3 to TRBJ1-2, with 10 bases aligning to TRBD1. The V and J ends lost 6 bases and 2 bases, in that order; junction bases with no gene match: 9. Germline CDR1 ENHRY, CDR2 SYGVKD. CDR3 length equals 16 residues. CDR3: CAIRGVGTGANYGYTF. CDR3 DNA sequence: TGTGCCATCAGGGGGGTCGGGACAGGGGCGAACTATGGCTACACCTTC.

This clonotype was counted many times. The chain employs TRBV28 and TRBJ2-3, with 11 positions matching TRBD2. CDR1 is MDHEN, CDR2 SYDVKM, per germline. The CDR3 runs to 15 residues. V lost 5 bases to trimming and J lost 2 bases; unmatched junction nucleotides: 3. DNA of the CDR3: TGTGCCAGCAGTACTAGCGGGGGATCCACAGATACGCAGTATTTT. Residues: CASSTSGGSTDTQYF.

The table lists this clonotype with many counts. This chain uses TRBV2 with TRBJ2-2; 10 nucleotides line up with TRBD2. CDR3 length: 16 amino acids. With 4 bases clipped from V and 7 bases from J, the junction kept 9 bases outside the gene matches. Germline assignment: CDR1 SNHLY and CDR2 FYNNEI. CDR3 nucleotide sequence: TGTGCCAGCAGTGGCGAGCGGGGGGGCCGGGTCGGGGAGCTGTTTTTT. Protein sequence: CASSGERGGRVGELFF.

A few counts support this clonotype. This chain uses TRBV4-2 with TRBJ2-2; D gene uncertain. The CDR3 length is 13 residues. V lost 0 bases to trimming and J lost 1 base, with 0 bases between them. In germline, CDR1 is LGHNA, CDR2 YNFKEQ. Written as DNA, the CDR3 is TGTGCCAGCAGCCAAGAGAACACCGGGGAGCTGTTTTTT. Protein: CASSQENTGELFF.

This clonotype came up many times. The chain couples TRBV11-3 to TRBJ2-1; 11 positions match TRBD2. CDR3 size: 20 residues. CDR1 is SGHNT, CDR2 YENEEA, per germline. J gave up 4 bases and V 3 bases, and 17 bases lay outside the gene matches. CDR3 sequence: CASSFLHIIAGGPLYNEQFF. CDR3 DNA sequence: TGTGCCAGCAGCTTCCTCCATATAATAGCGGGAGGGCCTTTATACAATGAGCAGTTCTTC.

This clonotype was picked up many times. V gene TRBV6-1 combines with J gene TRBJ1-5; 7 bases align to TRBD1. Germline CDR1 MNHNS, CDR2 SASEGT. The ends lost 2 bases at V and 7 bases at J; junction bases unmatched: 5. The CDR3 loop spans 14 amino acids. The chain's CDR3 is CASSEPGQLQPQHF. The DNA for the CDR3 is TGTGCCAGCAGTGAACCGGGACAGCTCCAGCCCCAGCATTTT.

A note on this clonotype: This may arise from a read error, as a much more abundant clone is one base away. The chain employs TRBV5-6 and TRBJ1-3; D might be TRBD1 (5 bases). In germline, CDR1 is SGHDT, CDR2 YYEEEE. With 3 bases removed from V and 0 bases from J, the gap between germline ends came to 10 bases. CDR3 length equals 15 residues. The CDR3 spells CASSWGRNSGNTIYF. CDR3 coding DNA: TGTGCCAGCAGCTGGGGACGGAACTCTGGAAACACCATATATTTT.

This clonotype has at least ten counts. V gene TRBV24-1 combines with J gene TRBJ2-2, with D maybe TRBD1 (8 bases). The V gene's germline CDR1 is KGHDR and CDR2 SFDVKD. The CDR3 runs to 16 residues. Trimming took off 4 bases at V and 2 bases at J, with 13 bases between the two ends. The chain's CDR3 is CATSEHRGGNTGELFF. CDR3 nucleotide sequence: TGTGCCACCAGTGAGCACAGGGGGGGAAACACCGGGGAGCTGTTTTTT.

This clonotype was detected many times. CDR3 amino acids: CASSSSGGATDTQYF. DNA of the CDR3: TGTGCCAGCAGTTCTAGCGGGGGGGCCACAGATACGCAGTATTTT. V usage is TRBV28 and J usage is TRBJ2-3, with 12 bases lining up with TRBD2. CDR3 length: 15 amino acids. Germline CDR1 MDHEN, CDR2 SYDVKM. V shed 4 bases and J 2 bases; nucleotides not matched to a gene: 1.